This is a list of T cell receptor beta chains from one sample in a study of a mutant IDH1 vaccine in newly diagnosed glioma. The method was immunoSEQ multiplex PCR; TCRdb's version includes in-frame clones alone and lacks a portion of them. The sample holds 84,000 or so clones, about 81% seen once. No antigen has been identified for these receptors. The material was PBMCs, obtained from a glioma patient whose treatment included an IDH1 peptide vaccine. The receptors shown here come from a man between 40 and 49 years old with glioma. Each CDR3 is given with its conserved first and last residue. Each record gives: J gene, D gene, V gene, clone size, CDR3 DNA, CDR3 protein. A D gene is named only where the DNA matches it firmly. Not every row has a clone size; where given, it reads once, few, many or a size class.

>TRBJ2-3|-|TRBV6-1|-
TGTGCCAGCAGAAGACTCAATCCCACAGATACGCAGTATTTT
CASRRLNPTDTQYF
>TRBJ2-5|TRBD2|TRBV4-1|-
TGCGCCAGCAGCCAAGTAGGACTAGCGGGGGCCGGGCGGACCCAGTACTTC
CASSQVGLAGAGRTQYF
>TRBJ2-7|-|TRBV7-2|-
TGTGCCAGCAGCTTAGAAGGGTTCGAGCAGTACTTC
CASSLEGFEQYF
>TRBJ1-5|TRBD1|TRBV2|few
TGTGCCTCCGGACAGGGGAACAATCAGCCCCAGCATTTT
CASGQGNNQPQHF
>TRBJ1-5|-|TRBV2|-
TGTGCCAGCAGCCGGGGGGGGAGCAATCAGCCCCAGCATTTT
CASSRGGSNQPQHF
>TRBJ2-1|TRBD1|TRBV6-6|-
TGTGCCAGCAGTTCTTTCGGGACAGGGCCCTACAATGAGCAGTTCTTC
CASSSFGTGPYNEQFF
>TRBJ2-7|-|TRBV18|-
TGTGCCAGCTCACCAGGCAGCCCCTACGAGCAGTACTTC
CASSPGSPYEQYF
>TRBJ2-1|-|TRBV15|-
TGTGCCACCAGCAGAGACTCCGGGACAAACCTTTACAATGAGCAGTTCTTC
CATSRDSGTNLYNEQFF
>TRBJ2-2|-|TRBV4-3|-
TGCGCCAGCAGGGGGACGTCGAACACCGGGGAGCTGTTTTTT
CASRGTSNTGELFF
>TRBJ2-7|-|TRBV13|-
TGTGCCAGCAGCTTAGAGTACGAGCAGTACTTC
CASSLEYEQYF
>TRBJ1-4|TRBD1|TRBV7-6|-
TGTGCCAGCAGCTTAGCGGGACAGGGGAGTGAAAAACTGTTTTTT
CASSLAGQGSEKLFF
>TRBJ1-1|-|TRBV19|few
TGTGCCAGTACTCCCTCCGGGACTATCATGCGGAGCACTGAAGCTTTCTTT
CASTPSGTIMRSTEAFF
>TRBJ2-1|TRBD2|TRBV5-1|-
TGCGCCAGCAGCTTGGATAGCGGGACCTACAATGAGCAGTTCTTC
CASSLDSGTYNEQFF
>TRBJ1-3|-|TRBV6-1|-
TGTGCCAGCACCTGGGACGGCTCTGGAAACACCATATATTTT
CASTWDGSGNTIYF
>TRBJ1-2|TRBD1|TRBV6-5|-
TGTGCCAGCAGTTACTCCCAGGGGGTGCCTGGGGGCTACACCTTC
CASSYSQGVPGGYTF
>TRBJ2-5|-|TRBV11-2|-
TGTGCCAGCAGCTTAGTACGGGGGAGCCAAGAGACCCAGTACTTC
CASSLVRGSQETQYF
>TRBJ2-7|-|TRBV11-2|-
TGTGCCAGCAGCCCAGGGCCCGATTCAGGCTCCTACGAGCAGTACTTC
CASSPGPDSGSYEQYF
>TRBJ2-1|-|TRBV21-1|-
TGTGCCAGCAGCAAAGCAGTTGGGACAGCAAGCTCCTACAATGAGCAGTTCTTC
CASSKAVGTASSYNEQFF
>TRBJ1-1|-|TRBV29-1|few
TGCAGCGGCCTGGAGACGGGATCCCTGGCTGAAGCTTTCTTT
CSGLETGSLAEAFF
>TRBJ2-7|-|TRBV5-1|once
TGCGCCAGCAGCTTGGCGGGGGTTTCACGGGAGCAGTACTTC
CASSLAGVSREQYF
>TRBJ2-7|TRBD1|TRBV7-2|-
TGTGCCAGCAGCTCCACAGGGGGGCTACGCTACGAGCAGTACTTC
CASSSTGGLRYEQYF
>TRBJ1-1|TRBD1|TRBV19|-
TGTGCCAGTAGTATTAGAACGGGACAGATAGGAGAAGGATTTGGAGGCACTGAAGCTTTCTTT
CASSIRTGQIGEGFGGTEAFF
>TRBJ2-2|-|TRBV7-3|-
TGTGCCAGCAGTCGACTCGCCGTAGGGGCGCTATCAGCCGGGGAGCTGTTTTTT
CASSRLAVGALSAGELFF
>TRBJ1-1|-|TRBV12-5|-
TGTGCTAGTGGTTTGGAAAACTGGATGAACACTGAAGCTTTCTTT
CASGLENWMNTEAFF
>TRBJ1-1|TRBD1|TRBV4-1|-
TGCGCCAGCAGCCAAGAGGGAAGGGGGCAAAACACTGAAGCTTTCTTT
CASSQEGRGQNTEAFF
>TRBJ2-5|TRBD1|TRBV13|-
TGTGCCAGCAGCCAAGACAGGGGAAAAGAGACCCAGTACTTC
CASSQDRGKETQYF
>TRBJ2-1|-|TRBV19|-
TGTGCCAGTAGCCAGTGGAGGCATGAGCAGTTCTTC
CASSQWRHEQFF
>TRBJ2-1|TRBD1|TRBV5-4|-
TGTGCCAGCAGCTTGGGGGGACAGGATTCCTACAATGAGCAGTTCTTC
CASSLGGQDSYNEQFF
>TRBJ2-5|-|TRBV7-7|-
TGTGCTAGCAGCAGCGGCAGCCGGGGGGAGACCCAGTACTTC
CASSSGSRGETQYF
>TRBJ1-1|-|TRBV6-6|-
TGTGCCAGCAGTTTTTATACAGGGAAGGCTGAAGCTTTCTTT
CASSFYTGKAEAFF
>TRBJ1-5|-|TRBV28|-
TGTGCCAGCAGTGGACCAGACTCCCAGCCCCAGCATTTT
CASSGPDSQPQHF
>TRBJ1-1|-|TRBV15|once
TGTGCCACCAGCAGAGAAACAGCCAAAGTAGAAGCTTTCTTT
CATSRETAKVEAFF
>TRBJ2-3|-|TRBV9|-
TGTGCCAGCAGCTCTAGGGGCGAGGGCACAGATACGCAGTATTTT
CASSSRGEGTDTQYF
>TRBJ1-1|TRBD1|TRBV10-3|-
TGTGCCACATCAAACAGGGGGTCCGACACTGAAGCTTTCTTT
CATSNRGSDTEAFF
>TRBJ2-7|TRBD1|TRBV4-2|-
TGTGCCAGCAGCCGTTCAGGACAGGGAGGCGAGCAGTACTTC
CASSRSGQGGEQYF
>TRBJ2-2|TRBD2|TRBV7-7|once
TGTGCTAGCAGTTCCATAAGCGGGAGAGGCGTCGGGGAGCTGTTTTTT
CASSSISGRGVGELFF
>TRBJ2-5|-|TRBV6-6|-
TGTGCCAGCACCATGACCATCGGGGCGTTACAAGAGACCCAGTACTTC
CASTMTIGALQETQYF
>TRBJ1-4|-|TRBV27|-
TGTGCCAGCAGTGACGTTGGGCGGACTAATGAAAAACTGTTTTTT
CASSDVGRTNEKLFF
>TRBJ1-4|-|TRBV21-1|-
TGTGCCAGCAGCGGAAAATCGGGCCAGGGATTCGAAAAACTGTTTTTT
CASSGKSGQGFEKLFF
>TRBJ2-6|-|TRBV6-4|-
TGTGCCAGCAGCGGGGAGAGCTCTGGGGCCAACGTCCTGACTTTC
CASSGESSGANVLTF
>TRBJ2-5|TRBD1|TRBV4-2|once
TGTGCCAGCAGCCAAGAAGGGACAGGGATAGAAGAGACCCAGTACTTC
CASSQEGTGIEETQYF